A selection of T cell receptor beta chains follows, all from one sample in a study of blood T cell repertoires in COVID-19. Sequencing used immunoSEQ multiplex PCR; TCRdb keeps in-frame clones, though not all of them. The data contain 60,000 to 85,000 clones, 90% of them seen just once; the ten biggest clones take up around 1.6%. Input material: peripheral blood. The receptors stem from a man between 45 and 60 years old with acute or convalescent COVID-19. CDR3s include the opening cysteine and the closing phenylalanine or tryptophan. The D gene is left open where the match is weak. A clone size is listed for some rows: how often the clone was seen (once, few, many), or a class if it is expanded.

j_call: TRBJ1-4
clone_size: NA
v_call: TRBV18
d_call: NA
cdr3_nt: TGTGCCAGCTCCCAAATGCTCGGTGAAAAACTGTTTTTT
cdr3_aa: CASSQMLGEKLFF

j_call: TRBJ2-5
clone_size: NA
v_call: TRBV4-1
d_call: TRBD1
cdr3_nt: TGCGCCAGCAGCCAAGTAGGGACAGTGGTGAGCCAAGAGACCCAGTACTTC
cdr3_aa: CASSQVGTVVSQETQYF

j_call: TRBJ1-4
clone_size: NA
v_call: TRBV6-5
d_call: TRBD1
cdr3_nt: TGTGCCAGCAGTTACGGGCAGGGGGGTGAAAAACTGTTTTTT
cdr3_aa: CASSYGQGGEKLFF

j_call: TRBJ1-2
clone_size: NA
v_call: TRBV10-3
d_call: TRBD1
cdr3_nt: TGTGCCATCAGTGAGTCAACAGGGGGCTATCATGGCTACACCTTC
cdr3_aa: CAISESTGGYHGYTF

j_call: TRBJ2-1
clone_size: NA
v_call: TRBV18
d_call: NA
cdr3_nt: TGTGCCAGCTCACCAATCCTCTACAATGAGCAGTTCTTC
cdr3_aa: CASSPILYNEQFF

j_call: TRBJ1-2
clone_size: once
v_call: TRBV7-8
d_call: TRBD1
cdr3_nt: TGTGCCAGCAGCTATCCGGACAGGGTGGATGGCTACACCTTC
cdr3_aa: CASSYPDRVDGYTF

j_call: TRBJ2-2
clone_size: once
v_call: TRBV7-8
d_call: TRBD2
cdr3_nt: TGTGCCAGCAGCTTAGCGCCTAGCGGGGGAATAGCGAACACCGGGGAGCTGTTTTTT
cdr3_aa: CASSLAPSGGIANTGELFF

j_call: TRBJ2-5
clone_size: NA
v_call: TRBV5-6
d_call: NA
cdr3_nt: TGTGCCAGCAGCTTGAGGGGGGGCGGCGAGACCCAGTACTTC
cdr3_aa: CASSLRGGGETQYF

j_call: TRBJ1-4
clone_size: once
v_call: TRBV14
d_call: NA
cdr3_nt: TGTGCCAGCAGCCAAGATCAAAGGCGGAACAATGAAAAACTGTTTTTT
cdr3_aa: CASSQDQRRNNEKLFF

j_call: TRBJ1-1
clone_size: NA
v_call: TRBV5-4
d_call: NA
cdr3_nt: TGTGCCAGCAATATTGGGGGGATGGCTGAAGCTTTCTTT
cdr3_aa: CASNIGGMAEAFF

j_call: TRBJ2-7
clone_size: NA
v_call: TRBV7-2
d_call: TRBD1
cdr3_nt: TGTGCCAGCAGCTCGGGACAGGGGGCAGAGCAGTACTTC
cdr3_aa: CASSSGQGAEQYF

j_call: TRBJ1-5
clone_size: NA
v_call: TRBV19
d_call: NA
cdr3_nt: TGTGCCAGTAGTTTCCAGGGAGGACGGCAGCCCCAGCATTTT
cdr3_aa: CASSFQGGRQPQHF

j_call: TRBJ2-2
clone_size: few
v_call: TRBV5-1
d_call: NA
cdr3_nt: TGCGCCAGCAGCCCTCAGGGGCCATCGAACACCGGGGAGCTGTTTTTT
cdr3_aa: CASSPQGPSNTGELFF

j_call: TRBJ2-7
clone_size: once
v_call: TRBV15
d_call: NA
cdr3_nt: TGTGCCACCAGCAGAGGGAGTAACTACGAGCAGTACTTC
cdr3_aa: CATSRGSNYEQYF

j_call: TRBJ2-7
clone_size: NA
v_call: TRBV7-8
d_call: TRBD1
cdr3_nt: TGTGCCAGCAGCGGGCGACAGGGGGCCTACGAGCAGTACTTC
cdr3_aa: CASSGRQGAYEQYF

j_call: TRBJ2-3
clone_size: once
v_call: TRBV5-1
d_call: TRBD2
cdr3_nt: TGCGCCAGCAGCTTTCTAAGCGGGATTGATACGCAGTATTTT
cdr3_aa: CASSFLSGIDTQYF

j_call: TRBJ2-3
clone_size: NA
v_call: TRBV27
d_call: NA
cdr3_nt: TGTGCCAGCAGTTTATCGGCTGGCACAGATACGCAGTATTTT
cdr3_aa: CASSLSAGTDTQYF

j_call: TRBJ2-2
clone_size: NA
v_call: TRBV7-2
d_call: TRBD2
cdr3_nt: TGTGCCAGCAGCTTAAAGGCGGGAGGGATCGGGGAGCTGTTTTTT
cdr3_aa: CASSLKAGGIGELFF

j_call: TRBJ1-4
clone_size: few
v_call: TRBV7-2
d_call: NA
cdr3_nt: TGTGCCAGCAGCTTAGCGACAGTAACTAATGAAAAACTGTTTTTT
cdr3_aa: CASSLATVTNEKLFF

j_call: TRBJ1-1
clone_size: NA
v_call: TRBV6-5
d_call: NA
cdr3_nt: TGTGCCAGTCAGTCACAGTTGACAGGGAACACTGAAGCTTTCTTT
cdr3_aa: CASQSQLTGNTEAFF

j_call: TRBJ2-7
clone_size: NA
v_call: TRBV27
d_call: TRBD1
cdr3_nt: TGTGCCAGCAGAAAATCGACAGGGGTAACCTACGAGCAGTACTTC
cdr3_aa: CASRKSTGVTYEQYF

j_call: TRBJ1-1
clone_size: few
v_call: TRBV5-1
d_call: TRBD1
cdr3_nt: TGCGCCAGCAGCCAACTCAGGGGGGAGAACACTGAAGCTTTCTTT
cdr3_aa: CASSQLRGENTEAFF

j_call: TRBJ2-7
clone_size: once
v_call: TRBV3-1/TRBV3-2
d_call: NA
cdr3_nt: TGTGCCAGCAGCCAAGGTGGGGCCTACTACGAGCAGTACTTC
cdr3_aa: CASSQGGAYYEQYF

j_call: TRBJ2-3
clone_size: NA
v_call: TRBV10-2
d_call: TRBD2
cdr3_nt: TGCGCCAGCAGTCAGGGACTAGCAGGCTACACGCAGTATTTT
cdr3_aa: CASSQGLAGYTQYF

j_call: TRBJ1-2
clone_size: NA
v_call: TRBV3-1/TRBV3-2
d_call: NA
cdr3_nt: TGTGCCAGCAGCCATGACTCGGGGTTTGGCTACACCTTC
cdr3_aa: CASSHDSGFGYTF

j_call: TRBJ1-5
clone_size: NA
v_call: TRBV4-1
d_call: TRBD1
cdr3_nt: TGCGCCAGCAGCCAAGGACAGGGTTTTAATCAGCCCCAGCATTTT
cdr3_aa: CASSQGQGFNQPQHF

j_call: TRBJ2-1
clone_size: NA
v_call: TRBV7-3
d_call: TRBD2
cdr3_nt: TGTGCCAGCAGGTTTCTAGCGGGAGGTGTAAATGAGCAGTTCTTC
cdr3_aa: CASRFLAGGVNEQFF

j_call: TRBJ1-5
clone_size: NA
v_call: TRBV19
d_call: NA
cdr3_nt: TGTGCCAGTAGTATAACCGCCGGCGGGGTTGGGCAGCCCCAGCATTTT
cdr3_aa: CASSITAGGVGQPQHF

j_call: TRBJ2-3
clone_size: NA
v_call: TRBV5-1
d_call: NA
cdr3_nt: TGCGCCAGCAGCCTAGGCGGTAGCACAGATACGCAGTATTTT
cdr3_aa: CASSLGGSTDTQYF

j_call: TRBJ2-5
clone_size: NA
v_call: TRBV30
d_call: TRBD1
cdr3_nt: TGTGCCTGTACAGGGGCGAGCGGCCAAGAGACCCAGTACTTC
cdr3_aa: CACTGASGQETQYF

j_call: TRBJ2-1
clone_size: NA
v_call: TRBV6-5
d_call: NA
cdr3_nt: TGTGCCAGCACCTTATCAGCCCCAGGACTGGGTGAGCAGTTCTTC
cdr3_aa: CASTLSAPGLGEQFF

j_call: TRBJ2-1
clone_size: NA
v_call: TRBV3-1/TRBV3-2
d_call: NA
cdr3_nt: TGTGCCAGCAGCCCCCGACAGGTATCCTACAATGAGCAGTTCTTC
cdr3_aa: CASSPRQVSYNEQFF

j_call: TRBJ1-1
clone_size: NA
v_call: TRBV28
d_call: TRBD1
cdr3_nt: TGTGCCAGCAGTTCAACAGGGGTTTACACTGAAGCTTTCTTT
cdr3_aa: CASSSTGVYTEAFF

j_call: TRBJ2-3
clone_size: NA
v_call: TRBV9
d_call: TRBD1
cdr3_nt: TGTGCCAGCAGCGTAGTCTCCGGCAGGGGGACGTTCACAGATACGCAGTATTTT
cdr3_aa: CASSVVSGRGTFTDTQYF

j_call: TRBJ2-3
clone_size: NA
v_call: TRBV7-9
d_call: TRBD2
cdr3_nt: TGTGCCAGCAGCCCTCCCGGGGGGGCAAGGACAGATACGCAGTATTTT
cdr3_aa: CASSPPGGARTDTQYF

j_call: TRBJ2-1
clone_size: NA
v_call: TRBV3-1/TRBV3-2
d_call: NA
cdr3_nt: TGTGCCAGCAGCCCAGGCGGGTACAATGAGCAGTTCTTC
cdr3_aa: CASSPGGYNEQFF

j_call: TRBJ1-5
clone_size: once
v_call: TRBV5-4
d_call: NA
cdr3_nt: TGTGCCAGCAGCTTCGGGGGTAACAATCAGCCCCAGCATTTT
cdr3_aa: CASSFGGNNQPQHF

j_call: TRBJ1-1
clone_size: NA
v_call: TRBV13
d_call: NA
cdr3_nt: TGTGCCAGCAGCTTAGGGACAGGTGAAGCTTTCTTT
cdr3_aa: CASSLGTGEAFF

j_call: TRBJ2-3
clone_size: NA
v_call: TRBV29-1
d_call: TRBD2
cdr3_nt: TGCAGCGCCGAGTGGGATTTCACTAGCGGGAGGAAAGATACGCAGTATTTT
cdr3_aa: CSAEWDFTSGRKDTQYF

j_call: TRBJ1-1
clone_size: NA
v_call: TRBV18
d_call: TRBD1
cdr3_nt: TGTGCCAGCTCGCGCACTCCGAGGACAGGGACGACTGAAGCTTTCTTT
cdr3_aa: CASSRTPRTGTTEAFF

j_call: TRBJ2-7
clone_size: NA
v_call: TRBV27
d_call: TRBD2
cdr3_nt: TGTGCCAGCAGTGGTGGCGGGAGTTACGAGCAGTACTTC
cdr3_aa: CASSGGGSYEQYF

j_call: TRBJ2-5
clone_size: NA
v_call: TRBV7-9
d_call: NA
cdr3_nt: TGTGCCAGCGAGGTTTCTGACAGGTATAACCAAGAGACCCAGTACTTC
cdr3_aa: CASEVSDRYNQETQYF

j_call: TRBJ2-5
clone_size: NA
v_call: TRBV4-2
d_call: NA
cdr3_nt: TGTGCCAGCAGTCAGGTGGAGGAGGGAGAGAAGACCCAGTACTTC
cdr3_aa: CASSQVEEGEKTQYF

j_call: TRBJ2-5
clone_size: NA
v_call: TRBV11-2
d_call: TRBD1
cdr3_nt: TGTGCCAGCAGCCGACAGGGCGCGGAGACCCAGTACTTC
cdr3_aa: CASSRQGAETQYF

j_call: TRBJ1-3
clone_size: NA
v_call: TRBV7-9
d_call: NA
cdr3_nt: TGTGCCAGCAGCTTCGATAGCTCTGGAAACACCATATATTTT
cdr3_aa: CASSFDSSGNTIYF

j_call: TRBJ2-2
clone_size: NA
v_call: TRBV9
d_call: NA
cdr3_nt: TGTGCCAGCAGCGTAGGTCCTAGCTCCTCCACCGGGGAGCTGTTTTTT
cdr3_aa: CASSVGPSSSTGELFF

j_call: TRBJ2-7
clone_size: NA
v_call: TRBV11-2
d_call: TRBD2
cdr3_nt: TGTGCCAGCACCGGCCGGGGGGGGGTGGCCTACGAGCAGTACTTC
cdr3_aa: CASTGRGGVAYEQYF